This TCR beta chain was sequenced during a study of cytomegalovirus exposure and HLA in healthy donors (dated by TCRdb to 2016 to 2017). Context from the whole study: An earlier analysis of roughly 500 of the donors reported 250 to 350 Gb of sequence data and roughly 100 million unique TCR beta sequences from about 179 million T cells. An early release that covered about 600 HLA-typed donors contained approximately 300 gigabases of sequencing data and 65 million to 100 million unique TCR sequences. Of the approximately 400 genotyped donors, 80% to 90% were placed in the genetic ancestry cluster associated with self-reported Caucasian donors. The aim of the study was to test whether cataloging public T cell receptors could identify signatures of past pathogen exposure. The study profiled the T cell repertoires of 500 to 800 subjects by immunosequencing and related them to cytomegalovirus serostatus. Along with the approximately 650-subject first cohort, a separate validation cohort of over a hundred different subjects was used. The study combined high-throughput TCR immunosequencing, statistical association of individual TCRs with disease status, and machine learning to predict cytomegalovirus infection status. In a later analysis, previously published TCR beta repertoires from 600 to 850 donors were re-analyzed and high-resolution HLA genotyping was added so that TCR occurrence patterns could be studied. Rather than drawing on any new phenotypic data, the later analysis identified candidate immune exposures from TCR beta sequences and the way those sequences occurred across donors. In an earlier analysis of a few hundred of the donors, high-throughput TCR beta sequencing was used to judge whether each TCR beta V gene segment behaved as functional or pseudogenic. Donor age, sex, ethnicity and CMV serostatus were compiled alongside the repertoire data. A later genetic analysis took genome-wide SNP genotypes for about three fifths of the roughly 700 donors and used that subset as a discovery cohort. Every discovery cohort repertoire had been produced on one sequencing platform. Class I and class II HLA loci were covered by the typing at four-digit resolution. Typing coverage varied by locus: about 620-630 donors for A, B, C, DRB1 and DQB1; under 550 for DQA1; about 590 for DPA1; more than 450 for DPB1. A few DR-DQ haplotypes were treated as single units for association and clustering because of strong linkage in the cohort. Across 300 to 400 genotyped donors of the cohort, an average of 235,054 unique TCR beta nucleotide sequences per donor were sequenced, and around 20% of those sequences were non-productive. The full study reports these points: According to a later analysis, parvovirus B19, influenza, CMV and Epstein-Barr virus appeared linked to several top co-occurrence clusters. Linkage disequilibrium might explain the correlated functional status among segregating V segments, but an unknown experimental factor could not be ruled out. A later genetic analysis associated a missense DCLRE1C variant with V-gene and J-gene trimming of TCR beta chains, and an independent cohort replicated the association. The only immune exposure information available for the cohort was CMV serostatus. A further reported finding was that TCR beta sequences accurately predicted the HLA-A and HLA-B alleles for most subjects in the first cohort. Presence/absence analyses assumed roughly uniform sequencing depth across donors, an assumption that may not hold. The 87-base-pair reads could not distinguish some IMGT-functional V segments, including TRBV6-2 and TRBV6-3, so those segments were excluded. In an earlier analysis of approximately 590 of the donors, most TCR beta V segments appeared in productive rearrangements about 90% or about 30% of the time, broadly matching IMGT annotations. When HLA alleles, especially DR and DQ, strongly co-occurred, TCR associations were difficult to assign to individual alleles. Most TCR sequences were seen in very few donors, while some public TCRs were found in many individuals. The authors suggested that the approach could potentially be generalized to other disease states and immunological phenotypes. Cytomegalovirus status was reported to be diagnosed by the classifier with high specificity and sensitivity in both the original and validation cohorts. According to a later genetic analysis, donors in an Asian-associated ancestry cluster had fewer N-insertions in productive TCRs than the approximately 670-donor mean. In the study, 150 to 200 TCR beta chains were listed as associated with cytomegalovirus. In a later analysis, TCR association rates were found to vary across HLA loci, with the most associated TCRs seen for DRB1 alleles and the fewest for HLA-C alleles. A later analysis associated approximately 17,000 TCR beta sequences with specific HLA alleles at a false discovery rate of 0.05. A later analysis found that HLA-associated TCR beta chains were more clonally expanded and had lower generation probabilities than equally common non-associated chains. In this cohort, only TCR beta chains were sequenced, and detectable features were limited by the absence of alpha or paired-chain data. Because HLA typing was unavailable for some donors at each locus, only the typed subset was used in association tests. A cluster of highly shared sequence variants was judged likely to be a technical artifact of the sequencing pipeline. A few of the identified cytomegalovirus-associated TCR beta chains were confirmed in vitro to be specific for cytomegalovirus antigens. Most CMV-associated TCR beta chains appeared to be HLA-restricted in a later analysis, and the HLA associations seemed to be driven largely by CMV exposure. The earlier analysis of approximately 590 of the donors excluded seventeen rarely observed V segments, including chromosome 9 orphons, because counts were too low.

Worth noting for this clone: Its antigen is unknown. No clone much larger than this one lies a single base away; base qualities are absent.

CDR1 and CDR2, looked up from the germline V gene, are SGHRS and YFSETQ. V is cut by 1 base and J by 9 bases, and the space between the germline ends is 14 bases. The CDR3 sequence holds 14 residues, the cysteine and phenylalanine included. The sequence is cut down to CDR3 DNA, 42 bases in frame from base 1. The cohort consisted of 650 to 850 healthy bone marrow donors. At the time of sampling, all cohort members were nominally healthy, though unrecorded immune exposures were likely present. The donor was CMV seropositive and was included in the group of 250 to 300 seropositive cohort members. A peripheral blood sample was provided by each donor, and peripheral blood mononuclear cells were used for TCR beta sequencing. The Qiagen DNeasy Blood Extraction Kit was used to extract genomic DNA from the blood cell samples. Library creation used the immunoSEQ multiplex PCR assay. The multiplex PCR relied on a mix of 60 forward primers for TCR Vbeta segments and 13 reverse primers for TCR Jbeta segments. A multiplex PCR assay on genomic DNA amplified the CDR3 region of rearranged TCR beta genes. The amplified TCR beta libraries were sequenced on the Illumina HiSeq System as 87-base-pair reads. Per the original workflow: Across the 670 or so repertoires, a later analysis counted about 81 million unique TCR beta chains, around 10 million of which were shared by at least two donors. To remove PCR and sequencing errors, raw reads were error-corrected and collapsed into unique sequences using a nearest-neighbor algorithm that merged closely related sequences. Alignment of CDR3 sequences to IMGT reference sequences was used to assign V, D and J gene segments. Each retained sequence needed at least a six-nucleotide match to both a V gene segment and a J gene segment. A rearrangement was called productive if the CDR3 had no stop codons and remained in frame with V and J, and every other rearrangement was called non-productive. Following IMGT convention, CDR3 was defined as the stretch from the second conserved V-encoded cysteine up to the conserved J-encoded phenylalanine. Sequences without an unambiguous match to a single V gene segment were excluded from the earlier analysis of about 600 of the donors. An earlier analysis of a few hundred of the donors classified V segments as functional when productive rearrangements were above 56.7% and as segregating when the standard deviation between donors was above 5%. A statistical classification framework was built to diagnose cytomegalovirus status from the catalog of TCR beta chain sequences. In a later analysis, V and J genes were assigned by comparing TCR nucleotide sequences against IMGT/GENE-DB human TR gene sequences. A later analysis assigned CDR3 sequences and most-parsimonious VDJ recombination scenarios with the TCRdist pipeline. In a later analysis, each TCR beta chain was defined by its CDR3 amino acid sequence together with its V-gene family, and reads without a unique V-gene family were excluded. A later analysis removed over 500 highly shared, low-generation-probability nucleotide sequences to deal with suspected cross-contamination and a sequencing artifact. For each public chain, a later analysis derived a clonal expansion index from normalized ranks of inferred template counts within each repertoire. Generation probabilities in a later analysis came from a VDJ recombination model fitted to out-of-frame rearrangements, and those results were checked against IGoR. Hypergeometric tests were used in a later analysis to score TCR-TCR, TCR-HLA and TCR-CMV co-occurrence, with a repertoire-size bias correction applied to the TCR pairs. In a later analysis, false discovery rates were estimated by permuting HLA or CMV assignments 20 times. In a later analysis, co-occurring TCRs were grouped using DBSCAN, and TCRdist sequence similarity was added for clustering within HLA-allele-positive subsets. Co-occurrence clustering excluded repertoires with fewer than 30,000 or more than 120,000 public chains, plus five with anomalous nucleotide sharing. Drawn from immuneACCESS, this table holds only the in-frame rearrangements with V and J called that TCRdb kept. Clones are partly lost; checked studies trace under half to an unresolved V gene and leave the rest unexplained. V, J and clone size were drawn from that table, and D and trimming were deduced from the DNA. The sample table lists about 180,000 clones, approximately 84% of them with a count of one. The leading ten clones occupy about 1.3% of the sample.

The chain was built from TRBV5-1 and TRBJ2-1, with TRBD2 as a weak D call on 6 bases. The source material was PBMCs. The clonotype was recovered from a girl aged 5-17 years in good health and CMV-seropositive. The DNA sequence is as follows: TGCGCCAGCAGCTTGCAGGCCAGCGGGCTTGAGCAGTTCTTC. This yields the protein CASSLQASGLEQFF.